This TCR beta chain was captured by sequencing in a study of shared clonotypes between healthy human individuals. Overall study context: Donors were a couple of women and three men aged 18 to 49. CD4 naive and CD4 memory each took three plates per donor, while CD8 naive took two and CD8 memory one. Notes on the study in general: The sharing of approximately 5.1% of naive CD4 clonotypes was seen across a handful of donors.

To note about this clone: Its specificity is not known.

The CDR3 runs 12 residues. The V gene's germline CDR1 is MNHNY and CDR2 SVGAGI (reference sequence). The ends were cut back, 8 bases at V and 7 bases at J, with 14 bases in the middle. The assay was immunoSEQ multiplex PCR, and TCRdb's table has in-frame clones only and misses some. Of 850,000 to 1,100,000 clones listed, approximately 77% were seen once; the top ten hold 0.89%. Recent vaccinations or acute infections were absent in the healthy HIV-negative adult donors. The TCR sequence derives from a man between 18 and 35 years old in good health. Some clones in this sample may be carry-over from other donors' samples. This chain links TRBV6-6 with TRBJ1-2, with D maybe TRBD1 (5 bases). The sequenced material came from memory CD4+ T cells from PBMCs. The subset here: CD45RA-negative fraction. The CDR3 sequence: CASLGQGTGYTF. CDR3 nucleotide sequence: TGTGCCAGCTTAGGCCAGGGTACTGGCTACACCTTC.